The clone carrying this T cell receptor beta chain occurred a few times. These data belong to a study of blood T cells in healthy people across ages. PBMCs were isolated at a quantity of at least 6.5 million per sample. With V trimmed by 2 bases and J by 7 bases, 5 bases remained unmatched. CDR3 length equals 14 residues. Sample-barcoded 5' priming and a J-beta primer mix drove a second PCR of 7 to 11 cycles. TCRdb re-called the 5' RACE reads through MiXCR, storing one row per CDR3 protein. The table lists nearly 1 million distinct CDR3 sequences, around 54% of them singletons. The TCR comes from a woman aged 55-69 years in good health. The V and J genes are TRBV12-3 or TRBV12-4 and TRBJ1-5; TRBD1 agrees at 7 bases. The sample comprised blood. CDR3 protein: CASSLQGGRQPQHF. The DNA for the CDR3 is TGTGCCAGCAGTTTACAGGGGGGGCGCCAGCCCCAGCATTTT.